This T cell receptor (beta chain) was recorded in a study of T cells in localized non-small cell lung cancer. Notes on the study in general: Tumor samples were not multi-region, leaving intratumor heterogeneity unexcluded. Detection in adjacent lung was observed for a median 57 of the top 100 tumor clones. Compared with tumor, uninvolved adjacent lung displayed greater T cell clonality, ranking highest overall. With higher T cell density in blood came longer overall survival.

The V and J ends lost 1 base and 4 bases respectively, with 10 bases between them. The germline CDR1 and CDR2 sequences are LNHDA and SQIVND (reference sequence). The CDR3 loop spans 14 amino acids. Data came from immunoSEQ multiplex PCR; TCRdb stores just in-frame clones and leaves some out. The sample yields a few thousand clones, about 26% seen once. A word on this clone: The antigen is unknown.

V usage is TRBV19 and J usage is TRBJ1-2; no clear D. The sequence was collected from a female donor over 55 with stage II squamous cell lung carcinoma. The sample consisted of lung tumor tissue, taken before any cancer treatment. This CDR3 is CASSIVSGIYGYTF. CDR3 DNA: TGTGCCAGTAGTATAGTTTCCGGGATCTATGGCTACACCTTC. Filled out from reference TRBV19 and TRBJ1-2, the complete variable domain reads DGGITQSPKYLFRKEGQNVTLSCEQNLNHDAMYWYRQDPGQGLRLIYYSQIVNDFQKGDIAEGYSVSREKKESFPLTVTSAQKNPTAFYLCASSIVSGIYGYTFGSGTRLTVV.